The next 9 T cell receptor beta chains were all read from a single sample in a study of T-cell reconstitution after alpha-beta-depleted transplantation in children. Preparation of the TCRbeta library was carried out with unique molecular identifiers. TCRdb processed the PCR reads anew with MiXCR; each CDR3 protein has one entry. The sample holds roughly 500,000 distinct CDR3 sequences, over 25% seen once. The starting material was PBMCs from the stem cell graft donor, obtained from the stem cell graft. These TCRs come from a human donor who donated a stem cell graft to a child with aplastic anemia.

At least ten counts were recorded for this clonotype. The chain has TRBV20-1 and TRBJ2-3, with 7 bases identical to TRBD2. The CDR3 extends over 14 amino acids. V gave up 3 bases and J gave up 0 bases; unmatched junction bases: 3. Per the germline V gene, CDR1 is DFQATT and CDR2 is SNEGSKA (reference sequence). CDR3 nucleotides: TGCAGTGCTAGGCCTAGCGGAAGCACAGATACGCAGTATTTT. Encoded protein: CSARPSGSTDTQYF.

The V and J genes are TRBV6-6 and TRBJ1-1; perhaps TRBD1 as D (5 bases). V was clipped by 5 bases and J by 1 base, with 8 bases between them. Germline lookup yields CDR1 MNHNY and CDR2 SVGAGI (reference sequence). The CDR3 covers 13 residues. CDR3: CASSTRANTEAFF. The DNA of the CDR3 is TGTGCCAGCAGTACCAGGGCGAACACTGAAGCTTTCTTT.

The V and J genes are TRBV29-1 and TRBJ2-1; 9 bases map to TRBD2. The trim removed 2 bases at V and 6 bases at J, leaving 8 bases unmatched. Germline CDR1 and CDR2: SQVTM and ANQGSEA. The CDR3 is 15 residues long. CDR3 coding DNA: TGCAGCGTTGAATTGTCTAGCGGGGTTTTCAATGAGCAGTTCTTC. Its protein product is CSVELSSGVFNEQFF.

This clonotype was detected ten times or more. This sequence joins TRBV5-5 and TRBJ1-2, with 7 bases identical to TRBD1. Trimming took 4 bases from V and 4 from J; bases not matched to a gene: 7. This CDR3 has 14 residues. Germline CDR1 and CDR2: SGHKS and YYEKEE (reference sequence). CDR3 amino acids: CASSPTGVTYGYTF. The CDR3 bases are TGTGCCAGCAGCCCCACAGGGGTGACCTATGGCTACACCTTC.

The chain employs TRBV18 and TRBJ2-1, with D perhaps matching TRBD1 or TRBD2 (5 bases each). Trimming shortened V by 10 bases and J by 3 bases, and 16 bases separated the two germline ends. Germline CDR1 and CDR2: KGHSH and LQKENI. The CDR3 has 14 residues. CDR3 bases: TGTGCCACTACCGAGGGACCGGACTACAATGAGCAGTTCTTC. Translated: CATTEGPDYNEQFF. Together with reference TRBV18 and TRBJ2-1, the CDR3 gives the full variable domain: NAGVMQNPRHLVRRRGQEARLRCSPMKGHSHVYWYRQLPEEGLKFMVYLQKENIIDESGMPKERFSAEFPKEGPSILRIQQVVRGDSAAYFCATTEGPDYNEQFFGPGTRLTVL.

The table lists this clonotype with a count of one. V usage is TRBV18 and J usage is TRBJ2-7; perhaps TRBD1 as D (5 bases). V was clipped by 2 bases and J by 7 bases, with 18 bases between them. The CDR3 totals 15 residues. Germline lookup yields CDR1 KGHSH and CDR2 LQKENI. The CDR3 nucleotides are TGTGCCAGCTCACCAGTCAGGGTTCAGCGTGGGGAGCAGTACTTC. Amino acids: CASSPVRVQRGEQYF.

V and J are TRBV5-1 and TRBJ1-6; 7 nucleotides match TRBD1. This CDR3 region has 15 residues. V shed 2 bases and J 7 bases; nucleotides not matched to a gene: 6. Per the germline V gene, CDR1 is SGHRS and CDR2 is YFSETQ. The chain's CDR3 is CASSLSQGRNSPLHF. CDR3 nucleotides: TGCGCCAGCAGCTTATCACAGGGGCGGAATTCACCCCTCCACTTT.

The V gene is TRBV9, the J gene TRBJ2-4; 7 bases map to TRBD1. The V gene's germline CDR1 is SGDLS and CDR2 YYNGEE. This CDR3 contains 14 residues. After removal of 0 bases from V and 13 bases from J, the junction contained 10 bases not matched to a gene. The CDR3 loop is CASSVAGTANRQYF. The CDR3 bases are TGTGCCAGCAGCGTAGCCGGGACAGCAAACAGGCAGTACTTC.

This chain uses TRBV11-1 with TRBJ2-4, with 11 bases aligning to TRBD2. The CDR3 is 18 amino acids. V lost 5 bases to trimming and J lost 1 base; unmatched junction nucleotides: 10. Germline V gene sequence: CDR1 SGHAT, CDR2 FQDESV (reference sequence). The CDR3 spells CASSRGLAVSPAKNIQYF. For the CDR3, the DNA is TGTGCCAGCAGCAGGGGACTAGCGGTTTCCCCGGCCAAAAACATTCAGTACTTC.